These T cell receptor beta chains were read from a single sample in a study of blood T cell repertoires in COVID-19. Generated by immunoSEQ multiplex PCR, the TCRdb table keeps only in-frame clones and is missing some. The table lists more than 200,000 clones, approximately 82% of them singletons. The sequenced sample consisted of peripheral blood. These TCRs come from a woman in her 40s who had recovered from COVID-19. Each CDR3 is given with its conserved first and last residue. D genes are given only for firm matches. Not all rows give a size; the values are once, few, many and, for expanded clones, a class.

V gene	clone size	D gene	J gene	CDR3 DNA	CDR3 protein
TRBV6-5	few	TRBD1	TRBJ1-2	TGTGCCAGCAACCCAGCAGGGGGCACGGACTATGGCTACACCTTC	CASNPAGGTDYGYTF
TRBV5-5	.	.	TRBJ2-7	TGTGCCAGCGGGGGGATCTCCTACGAGCAGTACTTC	CASGGISYEQYF
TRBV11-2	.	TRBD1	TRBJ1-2	TGTGCCAGCACCCGAGGGACAGAAAACTATGGCTACACCTTC	CASTRGTENYGYTF
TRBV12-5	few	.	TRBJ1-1	TGTGCTAGTGGTTTCAGGGATTACACTGAAGCTTTCTTT	CASGFRDYTEAFF
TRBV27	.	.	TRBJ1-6	TGTGCCAGCCGGACCGACAGCCATAATTCACCCCTCCACTTT	CASRTDSHNSPLHF
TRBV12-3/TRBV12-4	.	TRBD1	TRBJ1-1	TGTGCCAGCAGCGGACCCAGGGGGCAGGCTTTCTTT	CASSGPRGQAFF
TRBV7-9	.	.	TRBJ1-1	TGTGCCAGCAGCTTAGGGCCAGGGGCGTATGTGGAAGCTTTCTTT	CASSLGPGAYVEAFF
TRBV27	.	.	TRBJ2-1	TGTGCCAGCAGTTTATCGAGGGTCTCCCGAGAGCAGTTCTTC	CASSLSRVSREQFF
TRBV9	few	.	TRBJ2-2	TGTGCCAGCAGTGCTAACCTCCCAACCGGGGAGCTGTTTTTT	CASSANLPTGELFF
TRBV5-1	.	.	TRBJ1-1	TGCGCCAGCAGCAGAGGGTTCGTAATGACTGAAGCTTTCTTT	CASSRGFVMTEAFF
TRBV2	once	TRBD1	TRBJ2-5	TGTGCCAGCAGTGAACAAGGACAGGCAGGGGGAGAGACCCAGTACTTC	CASSEQGQAGGETQYF
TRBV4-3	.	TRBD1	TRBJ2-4	TGCGCCAGCAGCTTCGGGACAGACAAAAACATTCAGTACTTC	CASSFGTDKNIQYF
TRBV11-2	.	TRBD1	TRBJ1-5	TGTGCCAGCAGCGCCGTGGACAGGGGCCAGCCCCAGCATTTT	CASSAVDRGQPQHF
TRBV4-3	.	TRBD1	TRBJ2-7	TGCGCCAGCAGCCAAGTGGGGACAGGTGGTGGCGAGCAGTACTTC	CASSQVGTGGGEQYF
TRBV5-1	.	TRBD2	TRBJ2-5	TGCGCCAGCAGCTTGGGACTAGCGGGGTACGAGACCCAGTACTTC	CASSLGLAGYETQYF
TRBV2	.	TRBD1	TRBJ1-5	TGTGCCAGCAGTCAGCAAGGACAGGGGCTCCAGCCCCAGCATTTT	CASSQQGQGLQPQHF
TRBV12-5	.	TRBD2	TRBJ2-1	TGTGCTAGTGGTTCCGTCCCGGGACTAGCGGGAGACACCTACAATGAGCAGTTCTTC	CASGSVPGLAGDTYNEQFF
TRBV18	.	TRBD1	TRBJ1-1	TGTGCCAGCTCACCCCTTAGGACTGACAGGGGTTACGCTTTCTTT	CASSPLRTDRGYAFF
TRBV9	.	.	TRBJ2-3	TGTGCCAGCAGCTCCCGGGGGGCGAGCACAGATACGCAGTATTTT	CASSSRGASTDTQYF
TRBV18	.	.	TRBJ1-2	TGTGCCAGCTCACCAACACAGGACTATGGCTACACCTTC	CASSPTQDYGYTF
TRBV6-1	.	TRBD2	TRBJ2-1	TGTGCCAGCAGTGAAGCACTCCCTAGCGGGGGAGGTGGTGACAATGAGCAGTTCTTC	CASSEALPSGGGGDNEQFF
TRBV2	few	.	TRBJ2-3	TGTGCCAGCAAATGGCAGTCAGACACAGATACGCAGTATTTT	CASKWQSDTDTQYF
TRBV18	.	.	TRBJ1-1	TGTGCCAGCTCGAGGGAGAACACTGAAGCTTTCTTT	CASSRENTEAFF
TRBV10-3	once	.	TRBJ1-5	TGTGCCATCAGTGAGTCGATTTTGGGGGGGATGGGGCAGCCCCAGCATTTT	CAISESILGGMGQPQHF
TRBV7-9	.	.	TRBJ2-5	TGTGCCAGCAGCTTAGTACTCGAGACCCAGTACTTC	CASSLVLETQYF
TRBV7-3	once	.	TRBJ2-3	TGTGCCAGCAGCTCCGGACTCGCAACAGATACGCAGTATTTT	CASSSGLATDTQYF